Presented here are 5 T cell receptor beta chains from one specimen sequenced in a study of T cell changes during pregnancy in multiple sclerosis (dated by TCRdb to the late 2010s). Receptors were amplified or captured by the immunoSEQ multiplex PCR assay. This is the immuneACCESS table as TCRdb keeps it, with only in-frame sequences that have V and J called. A part of the clones is gone; compared with another copy, unresolved V genes explain less than half, and the rest is unexplained. This sample lists some 55,000 clones; 87% were detected once. The ten largest clones take up approximately 5.3% of the sample. Sequencing input: peripheral blood from another person, used as feeder cells. The receptors derive from a human donor whose cells served as feeder cells for cultures in a pregnancy study.

The CDR3, as DNA: TGTGCCAGCTCACTTAAGCGGGGGGACTACAATGAGCAGTTCTTC. This sequence encodes CASSLKRGDYNEQFF. The V gene is TRBV18, the J gene TRBJ2-1; 9 nucleotides match TRBD2. The CDR3 contains 15 residues. The germline gives CDR1 KGHSH, CDR2 LQKENI. Trimming took 4 bases from V and 3 from J; bases not matched to a gene: 4. The full variable domain, with the rest looked up from reference TRBV18 and TRBJ2-1, is NAGVMQNPRHLVRRRGQEARLRCSPMKGHSHVYWYRQLPEEGLKFMVYLQKENIIDESGMPKERFSAEFPKEGPSILRIQQVVRGDSAAYFCASSLKRGDYNEQFFGPGTRLTVL.

J is TRBJ1-1 and V is TRBV4-1; D is ambiguous. Germline CDR1 is MGHRA and CDR2 is YSYEKL. CDR3 size: 16 residues. Trimming stripped 1 base from V and 1 base from J, with 13 bases between. The CDR3 region is CASSQGRGSANTEAFF. CDR3 coding DNA: TGCGCCAGCAGCCAAGGTCGTGGCAGCGCGAACACTGAAGCTTTCTTT.

This clone was found a few times. The rearrangement uses TRBV5-5 and TRBJ2-1; tentatively, D is TRBD2 (5 bases). CDR1 SGHKS and CDR2 YYEKEE come from the germline V gene (reference sequence). The CDR3 is 14 amino acids. Trimming pared 3 bases from V and 6 bases from J, leaving 13 bases between. CDR3 in DNA: TGTGCCAGCAGCTCTGTAGGGAGAAGCAATGAGCAGTTCTTC. Its protein product is CASSSVGRSNEQFF.

The rearrangement uses TRBV5-1 and TRBJ1-1; D not resolved. Looked up from germline, CDR1 is SGHRS and CDR2 is YFSETQ. The CDR3 runs to 14 residues. Trimming left V 3 bases short and J 5 bases short, with 14 bases between. The CDR3 sequence: CASSSTGWNTEAFF. The CDR3 nucleotides read TGCGCCAGCAGCTCGACCGGTTGGAATACTGAAGCTTTCTTT.

The CDR3 protein is CAWSVQGRTNYGYTF. The CDR3 DNA reads TGTGCCTGGAGTGTTCAGGGACGGACGAACTATGGCTACACCTTC. The chain links TRBV30 to TRBJ1-2; D possibly corresponds to TRBD1 (5 bases). Trimming cost V 0 bases and J 2 bases, with 13 bases left between them. Germline CDR1 is GTSNPN and CDR2 is SVGIG (reference sequence). This CDR3 spans 15 amino acids.